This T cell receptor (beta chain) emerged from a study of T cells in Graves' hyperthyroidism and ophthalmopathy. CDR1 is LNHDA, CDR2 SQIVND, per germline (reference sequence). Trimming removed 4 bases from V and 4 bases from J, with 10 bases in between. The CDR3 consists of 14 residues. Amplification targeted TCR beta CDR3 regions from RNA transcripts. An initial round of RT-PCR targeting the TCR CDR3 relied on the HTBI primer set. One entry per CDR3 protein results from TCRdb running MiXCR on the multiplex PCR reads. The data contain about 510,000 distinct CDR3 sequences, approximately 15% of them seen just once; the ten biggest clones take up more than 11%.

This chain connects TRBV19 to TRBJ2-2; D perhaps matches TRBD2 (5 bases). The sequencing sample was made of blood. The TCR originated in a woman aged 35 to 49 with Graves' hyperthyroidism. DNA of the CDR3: TGTGCCAGTAGTAGGACTGAGTCCACCGGGGAGCTGTTTTTT. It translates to CASSRTESTGELFF.